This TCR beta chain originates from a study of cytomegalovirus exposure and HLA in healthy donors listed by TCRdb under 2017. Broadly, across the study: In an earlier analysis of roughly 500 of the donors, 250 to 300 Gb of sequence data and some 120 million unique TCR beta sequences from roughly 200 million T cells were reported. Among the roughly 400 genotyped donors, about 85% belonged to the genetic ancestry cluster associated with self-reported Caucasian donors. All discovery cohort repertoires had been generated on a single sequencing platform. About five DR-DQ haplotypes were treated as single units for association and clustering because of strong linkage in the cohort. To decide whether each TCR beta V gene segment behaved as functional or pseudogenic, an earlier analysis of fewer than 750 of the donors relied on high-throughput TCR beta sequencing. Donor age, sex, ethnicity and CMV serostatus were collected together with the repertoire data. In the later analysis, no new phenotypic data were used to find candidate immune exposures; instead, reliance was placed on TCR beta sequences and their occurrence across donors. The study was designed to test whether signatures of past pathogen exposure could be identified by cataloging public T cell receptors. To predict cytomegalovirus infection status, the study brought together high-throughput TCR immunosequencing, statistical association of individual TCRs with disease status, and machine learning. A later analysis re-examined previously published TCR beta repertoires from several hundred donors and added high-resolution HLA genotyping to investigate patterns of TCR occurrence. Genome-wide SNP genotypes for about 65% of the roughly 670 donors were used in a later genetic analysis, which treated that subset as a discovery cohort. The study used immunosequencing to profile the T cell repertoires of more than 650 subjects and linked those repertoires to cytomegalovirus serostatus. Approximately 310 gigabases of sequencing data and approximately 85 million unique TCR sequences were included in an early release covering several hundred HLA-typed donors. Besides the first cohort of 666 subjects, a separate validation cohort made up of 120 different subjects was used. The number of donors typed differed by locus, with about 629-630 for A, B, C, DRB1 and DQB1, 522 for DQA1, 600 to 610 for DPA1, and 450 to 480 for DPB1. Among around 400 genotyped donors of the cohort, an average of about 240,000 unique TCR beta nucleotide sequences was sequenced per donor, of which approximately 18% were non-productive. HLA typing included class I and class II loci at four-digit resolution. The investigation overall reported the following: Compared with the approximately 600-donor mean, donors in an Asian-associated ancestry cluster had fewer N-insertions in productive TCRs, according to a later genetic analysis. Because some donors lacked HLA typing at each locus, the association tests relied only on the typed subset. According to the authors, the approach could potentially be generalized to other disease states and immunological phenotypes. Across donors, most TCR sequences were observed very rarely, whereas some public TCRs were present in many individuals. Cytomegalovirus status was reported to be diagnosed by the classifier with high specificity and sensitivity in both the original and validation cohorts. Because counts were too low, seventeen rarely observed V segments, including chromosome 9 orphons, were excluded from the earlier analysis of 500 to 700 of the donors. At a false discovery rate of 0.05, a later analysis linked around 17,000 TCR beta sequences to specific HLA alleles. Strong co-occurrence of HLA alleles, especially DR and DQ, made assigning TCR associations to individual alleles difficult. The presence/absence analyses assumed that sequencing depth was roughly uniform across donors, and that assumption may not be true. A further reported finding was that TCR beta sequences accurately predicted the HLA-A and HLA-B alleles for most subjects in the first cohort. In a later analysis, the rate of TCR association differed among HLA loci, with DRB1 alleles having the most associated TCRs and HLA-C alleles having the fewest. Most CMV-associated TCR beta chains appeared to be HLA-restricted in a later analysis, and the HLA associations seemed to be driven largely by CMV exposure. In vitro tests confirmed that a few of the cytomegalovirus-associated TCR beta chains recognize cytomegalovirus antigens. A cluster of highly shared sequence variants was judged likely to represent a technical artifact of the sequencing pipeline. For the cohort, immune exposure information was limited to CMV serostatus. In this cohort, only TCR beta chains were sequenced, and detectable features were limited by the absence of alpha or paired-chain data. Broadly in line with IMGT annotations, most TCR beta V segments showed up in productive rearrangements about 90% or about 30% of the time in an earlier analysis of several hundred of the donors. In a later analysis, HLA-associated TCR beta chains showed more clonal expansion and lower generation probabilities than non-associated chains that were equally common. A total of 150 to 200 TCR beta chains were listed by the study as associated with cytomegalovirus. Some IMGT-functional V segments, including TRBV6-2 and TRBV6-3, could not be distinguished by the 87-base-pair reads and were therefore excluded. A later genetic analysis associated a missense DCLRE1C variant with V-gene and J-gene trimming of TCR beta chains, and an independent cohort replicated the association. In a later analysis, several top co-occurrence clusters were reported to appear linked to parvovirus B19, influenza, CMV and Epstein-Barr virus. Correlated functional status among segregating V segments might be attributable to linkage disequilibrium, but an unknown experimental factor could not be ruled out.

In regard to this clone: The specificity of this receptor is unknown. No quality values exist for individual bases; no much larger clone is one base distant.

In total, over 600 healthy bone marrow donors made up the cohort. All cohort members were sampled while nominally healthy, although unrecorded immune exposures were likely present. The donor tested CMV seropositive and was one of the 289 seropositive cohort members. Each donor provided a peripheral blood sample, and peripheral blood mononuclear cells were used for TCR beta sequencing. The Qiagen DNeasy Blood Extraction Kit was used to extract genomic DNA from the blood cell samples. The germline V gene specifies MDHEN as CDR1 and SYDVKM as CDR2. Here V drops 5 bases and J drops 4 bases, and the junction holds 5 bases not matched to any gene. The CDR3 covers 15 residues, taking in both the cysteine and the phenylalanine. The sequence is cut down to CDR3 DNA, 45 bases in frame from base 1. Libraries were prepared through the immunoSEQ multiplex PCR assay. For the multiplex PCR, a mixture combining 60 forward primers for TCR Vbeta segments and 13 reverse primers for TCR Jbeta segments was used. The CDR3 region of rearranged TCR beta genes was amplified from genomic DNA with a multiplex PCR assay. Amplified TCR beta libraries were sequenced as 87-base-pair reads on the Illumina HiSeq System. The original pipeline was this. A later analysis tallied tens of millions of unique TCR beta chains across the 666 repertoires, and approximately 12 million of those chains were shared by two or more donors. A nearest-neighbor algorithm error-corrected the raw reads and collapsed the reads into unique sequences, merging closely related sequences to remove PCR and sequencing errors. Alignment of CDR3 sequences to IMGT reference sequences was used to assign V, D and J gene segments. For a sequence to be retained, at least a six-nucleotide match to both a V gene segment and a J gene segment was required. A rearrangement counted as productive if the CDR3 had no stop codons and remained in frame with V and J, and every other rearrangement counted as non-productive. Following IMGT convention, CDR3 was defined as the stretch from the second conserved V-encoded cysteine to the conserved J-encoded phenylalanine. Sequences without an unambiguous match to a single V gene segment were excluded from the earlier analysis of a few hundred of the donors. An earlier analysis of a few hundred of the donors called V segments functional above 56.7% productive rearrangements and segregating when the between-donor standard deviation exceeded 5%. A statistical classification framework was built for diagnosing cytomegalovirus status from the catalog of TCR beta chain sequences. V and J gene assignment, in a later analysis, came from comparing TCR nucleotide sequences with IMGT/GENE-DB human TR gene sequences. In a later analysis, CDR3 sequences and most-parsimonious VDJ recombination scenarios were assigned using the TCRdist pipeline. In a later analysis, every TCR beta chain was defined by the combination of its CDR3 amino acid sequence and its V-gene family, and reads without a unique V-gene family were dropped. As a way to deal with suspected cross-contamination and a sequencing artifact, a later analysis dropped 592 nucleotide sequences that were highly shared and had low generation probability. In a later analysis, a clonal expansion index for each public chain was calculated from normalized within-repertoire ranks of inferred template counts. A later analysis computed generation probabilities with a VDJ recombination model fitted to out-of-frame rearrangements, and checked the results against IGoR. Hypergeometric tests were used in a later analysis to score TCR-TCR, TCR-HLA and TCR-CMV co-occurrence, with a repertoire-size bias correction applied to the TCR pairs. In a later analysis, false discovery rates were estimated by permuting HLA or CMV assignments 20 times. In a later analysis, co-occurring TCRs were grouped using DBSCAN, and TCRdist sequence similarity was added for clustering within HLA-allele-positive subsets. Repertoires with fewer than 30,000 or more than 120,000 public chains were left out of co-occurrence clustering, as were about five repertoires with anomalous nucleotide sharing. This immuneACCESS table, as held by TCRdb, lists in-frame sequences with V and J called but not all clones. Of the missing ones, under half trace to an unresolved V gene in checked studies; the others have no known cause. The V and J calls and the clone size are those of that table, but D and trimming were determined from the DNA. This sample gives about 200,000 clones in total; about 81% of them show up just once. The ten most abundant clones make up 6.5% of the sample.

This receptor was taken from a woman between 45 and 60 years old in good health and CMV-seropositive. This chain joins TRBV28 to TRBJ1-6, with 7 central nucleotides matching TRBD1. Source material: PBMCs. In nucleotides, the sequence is TGTGCCAGCAGTCCCGGGACAGCTTATAATTCACCCCTCCACTTT. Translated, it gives CASSPGTAYNSPLHF.